Listed here are 17 T cell receptor beta chains from one sample, sequenced in a study of CD8+CD57+ T cells in acquired aplastic anemia. Patients sequenced had flow cytometry evidence of CD8+CD57+ cell expansion. Genomic DNA, serving as template, underwent TCR beta VDJ and CDR3 profiling. TCRdb re-analysed the reads in MiXCR, keeping a single row per CDR3 protein. This table has 450,000 to 600,000 distinct CDR3 sequences, roughly 34% appearing once. The source material was sorted CD4+, CD8+, or CD8+CD57+ T cells (not recorded which) from PBMCs. All receptors derive from a human donor with aplastic anemia.

J is TRBJ2-5 and V is TRBV3-1; TRBD2 matches 7 bases. This CDR3 is built from 14 residues. The germline V gene encodes CDR1 LGHDT and CDR2 YNNKEL (reference sequence). After removal of 1 base from V and 5 bases from J, the junction contained 4 bases not matched to a gene. In DNA form, the CDR3 reads TGTGCCAGCAGCCAAGGAGCGGGAAGGGAGACCCAGTACTTC. Amino acids: CASSQGAGRETQYF.

The chain couples TRBV19 to TRBJ1-3; no definite D call. Germline V gene lookup returns CDR1 LNHDA and CDR2 SQIVND (reference sequence). The length of the CDR3 is 14 residues. V lost 7 bases, J lost 0 bases, and 10 bases lay in between. CDR3 residues: CASIRRYSGNTIYF. The CDR3 coding sequence is TGTGCCAGTATCCGTCGGTACTCTGGAAACACCATATATTTT.

This clonotype was seen a few times. The chain uses TRBV2 and TRBJ1-3; no reliable D call. This CDR3 has 16 residues. CDR1 is SNHLY, CDR2 FYNNEI, per germline. With 5 bases removed from V and 4 bases from J, the gap between germline ends came to 18 bases. In DNA form, the CDR3 reads TGTGCCAGCAGTCCTCTCGCAGGCTTCGGAGGAAACACCATATATTTT. Protein: CASSPLAGFGGNTIYF.

CDR3 sequence: CSASDKLDRGQVAFF. As DNA, the CDR3 is TGCAGTGCTAGTGATAAACTGGACCGAGGCCAGGTCGCTTTCTTT. V usage is TRBV20-1 and J usage is TRBJ1-1; no clear D. Trimming stripped 3 bases from V and 11 bases from J, with 25 bases between. The germline CDR1 and CDR2 sequences are DFQATT and SNEGSKA (reference sequence). The CDR3 sequence is 15 residues long.

This clonotype was detected a few times. The chain joins TRBV9 to TRBJ1-1, with a weak D call TRBD1 (5 bases). This CDR3 spans 14 amino acids. The ends were cut back, 3 bases at V and 4 bases at J, with 13 bases in the middle. Germline CDR1 is SGDLS and CDR2 is YYNGEE. CDR3 amino acids: CASSAQTAGTEAFF. The CDR3 DNA is TGTGCCAGCAGCGCCCAGACAGCTGGCACTGAAGCTTTCTTT.

This clonotype came up a few times. This chain connects TRBV19 to TRBJ1-5, with D unresolved. Trimming removed 3 bases at V and 1 base at J, with 10 bases between. Germline CDR1 LNHDA, CDR2 SQIVND (reference sequence). CDR3 length: 15 amino acids. The CDR3 region has the DNA TGTGCCAGTAGTATGTACAGAGGCAGCAATCAGCCCCAGCATTTT. This codes for CASSMYRGSNQPQHF.

Comments on this clonotype: Sequence at one end of the junction differs from germline and may be a read error. CDR3 residues: CACSDPGSTYEQYF. CDR3 nucleotide sequence: TGTGCCTGCAGCGACCCGGGGTCCACCTACGAGCAGTACTTC. The chain carries TRBV14 and TRBJ2-7; tentative D call: TRBD2 (5 bases). The germline gives CDR1 SGHDN, CDR2 FVKESK. This CDR3 comprises 14 residues.

This clonotype has a handful of counts. The genes are TRBV11-2 and TRBJ2-7; 7 bases agree with TRBD1. The J call could be wrong; TRBJ2-1 is a better fit for the DNA end. CDR3 length equals 16 residues. The germline V gene has CDR1 SGHAT and CDR2 FQNNGV. The CDR3: CASSSGRGSGNNEQFF. Written as DNA, the CDR3 is TGTGCCAGCAGCTCCGGCAGGGGGAGCGGTAACAATGAGCAGTTCTTC.

This clonotype was found a few times. The chain links TRBV12-3 or TRBV12-4 to TRBJ1-2, with D unclear. The CDR3 sequence is 14 residues long. Trimming shortened V by 6 bases and J by 4 bases, and 15 bases separated the two germline ends. CDR3 protein: CASSSTDTPYGYTF. CDR3 nucleotide sequence: TGTGCCAGCAGCTCAACAGACACTCCCTATGGCTACACCTTC.

The genes are TRBV10-3 and TRBJ1-2; D remains unclear. Per germline, CDR1 ENHRY and CDR2 SYGVKD. The V and J ends lost 3 bases and 7 bases respectively, with 12 bases between them. CDR3 length: 13 amino acids. The CDR3 loop is CAISEIVWVGYTF. CDR3 sequence (DNA): TGTGCCATCAGTGAAATTGTGTGGGTTGGCTACACCTTC.

The chain has TRBV25-1 and TRBJ2-1; maybe TRBD1 (5 bases). The CDR3 has 18 amino acids. V gave up 4 bases and J gave up 1 base, with 20 bases separating them. Germline CDR1 and CDR2: MGHDK and SYGVNS. The CDR3 region has the DNA TGTGCCAGCAGTGTTCACAGGATCTACCCAAGGTCCTACAATGAGCAGTTCTTC. Amino acids: CASSVHRIYPRSYNEQFF.

Points on this clonotype: One base away lies a much larger clone, so this may be a sequencing read error. It is likely a read error, because the conserved phenylalanine at the end of the CDR3 is missing. This chain connects TRBV20-1 to TRBJ2-1; no clear D gene. This CDR3 has 11 amino acids. The germline V gene has CDR1 DFQATT and CDR2 SNEGSKA (reference sequence). Trimming took off 6 bases at V and 7 bases at J, with 10 bases between the two ends. CDR3 DNA: TGCAGTGCCCCGCGGATGAATGAGCAGTTCCTC. Translating it yields CSAPRMNEQFL.

The chain carries TRBV11-2 and TRBJ1-2, with TRBD1 as a possible D gene (5 bases). Germline V gene data show CDR1 as SGHAT and CDR2 as FQNNGV. The CDR3 consists of 14 residues. V lost 6 bases to trimming and J lost 2 bases, with 13 bases between them. CDR3 protein: CASSPNRDNYGYTF. CDR3 nucleotides: TGTGCCAGCAGTCCGAACCGGGACAACTATGGCTACACCTTC. The complete variable domain, with remaining parts taken from reference TRBV11-2 and TRBJ1-2, reads EAGVAQSPRYKIIEKRQSVAFWCNPISGHATLYWYQQILGQGPKLLIQFQNNGVVDDSQLPKDRFSAERLKGVDSTLKIQPAKLEDSAVYLCASSPNRDNYGYTFGSGTRLTVV.

This clonotype is a singleton in its sample. Since a much larger clone is just one base distant, this may be a read error. The chain couples TRBV7-2 to TRBJ1-4; 8 bases are a match to TRBD1. This CDR3 is 15 amino acids long. V lost 5 bases and J lost 7; bases outside the gene matches: 9. Germline V CDR1 and CDR2: SGHTA, FQGNSA. CDR3 sequence (DNA): TGTGCCAGCAGCCTCCACAGGGGGATGGGTGAAAAACTGTTTTTT. Protein: CASSLHRGMGEKLFF.

This clonotype was counted a single time. A single base separates this from a much larger clone, so it may be a read error. The rearrangement links TRBV20-1 to TRBJ1-6; no clear D. Per germline, CDR1 DFQATT and CDR2 SNEGSKA (reference sequence). This CDR3 is 14 amino acids long. CDR3 sequence reads: CSARVGGYNSPLHF. For the CDR3, the DNA is TGCAGTGCCAGAGTGGGCGGCTATAATTCACCCCTCCACTTT.

In DNA, the CDR3 is TGCAGCGTTGACCCTGGACACTCAGATACGCAGTATTTT. It specifies CSVDPGHSDTQYF. The chain is built from TRBV29-1 and TRBJ2-3; TRBD1 might be the D (5 bases). This CDR3 is built from 13 residues. The V end lost 3 bases, the J end lost 4 bases, and 11 bases lay between the germline ends. Germline lookup yields CDR1 SQVTM and CDR2 ANQGSEA.

This chain connects TRBV2 to TRBJ1-1, with unresolved D. Trimming left V 8 bases short and J 4 bases short, with 20 bases between. The length of the CDR3 is 15 residues. Germline loops: CDR1 SNHLY, CDR2 FYNNEI. CDR3 amino acids: CASGKLVVSVTEAFF. CDR3 DNA sequence: TGTGCCAGCGGTAAACTCGTCGTTAGCGTCACTGAAGCTTTCTTT. The complete variable domain, with remaining parts taken from reference TRBV2 and TRBJ1-1, reads EPEVTQTPSHQVTQMGQEVILRCVPISNHLYFYWYRQILGQKVEFLVSFYNNEISEKSEIFDDQFSVERPDGSNFTLKIRSTKLEDSAMYFCASGKLVVSVTEAFFGQGTRLTVV.